The rows below give T cell receptor beta chains drawn from one sample of a study of shared clonotypes between healthy human individuals. Clones were sequenced by immunoSEQ multiplex PCR, and TCRdb holds only the in-frame ones, with some missing. The sample lists approximately 600,000 clones, approximately 95% occurring once. The sequencing input was naive CD8+ T cells sorted from blood. The receptor set was obtained from a woman aged 25 to 39 in good health. The CDR3 runs from the conserved cysteine through the conserved F or W. D genes are given only for firm matches. The listing skips clone size in some rows; elsewhere it reads once, few, many or a size class.

TRBJ1-2	.	TRBD1	TRBV28	CASKYRGLYGYTF	TGTGCCAGTAAATACAGGGGCCTCTATGGCTACACCTTC
TRBJ1-1	.	.	TRBV9	CASSPWRGTEAFF	TGTGCCAGCAGCCCCTGGAGGGGAACTGAAGCTTTCTTT
TRBJ2-1	.	TRBD2	TRBV10-3	CAISEAGGPNEQFF	TGTGCCATCAGTGAGGCGGGAGGGCCGAATGAGCAGTTCTTC
TRBJ1-1	.	TRBD1	TRBV5-4	CASRLNRGNTEAFF	TGTGCCAGCCGCTTGAACAGGGGAAACACTGAAGCTTTCTTT
TRBJ2-7	.	.	TRBV20-1	CSATLVREQYF	TGCAGTGCCACCCTGGTGCGCGAGCAGTACTTC
TRBJ2-1	.	.	TRBV27	CASSLVEGNEQFF	TGTGCCAGCAGTTTAGTTGAGGGGAATGAGCAGTTCTTC
TRBJ2-5	.	TRBD1	TRBV25-1	CASSGEPGQQETQYF	TGTGCCAGCAGTGGGGAACCGGGACAGCAAGAGACCCAGTACTTC
TRBJ2-1	.	TRBD2	TRBV9	CASSPRTSGREDEQFF	TGTGCCAGCAGCCCACGGACTAGCGGGAGAGAAGATGAGCAGTTCTTC
TRBJ2-7	.	.	TRBV10-3	CAISGPTGYPSEQYF	TGTGCCATCAGTGGGCCCACAGGGTACCCTAGCGAGCAGTACTTC
TRBJ2-2	.	.	TRBV7-6	CASSAVGANTGELFF	TGTGCCAGCAGCGCCGTGGGAGCCAACACCGGGGAGCTGTTTTTT
TRBJ2-3	.	TRBD2	TRBV6-4	CASSDSSLAGVTDTQYF	TGTGCCAGCAGTGACTCTTCCCTAGCGGGAGTCACAGATACGCAGTATTTT
TRBJ2-7	.	.	TRBV27	CASSLTGSYEQYF	TGTGCCAGCAGTTTAACAGGCTCCTACGAGCAGTACTTC
TRBJ2-6	.	TRBD1	TRBV5-6	CASSFTGVGANVLTF	TGTGCCAGCAGTTTCACAGGGGTAGGGGCCAACGTCCTGACTTTC
TRBJ2-3	.	.	TRBV5-1	CASSLYPEGTDTQYF	TGCGCCAGCAGCCTATATCCAGAGGGCACAGATACGCAGTATTTT
TRBJ1-1	once	TRBD1	TRBV27	CASSLKGQGLGAFF	TGTGCCAGCAGTTTAAAGGGACAGGGTCTTGGCGCTTTCTTT
TRBJ1-1	.	.	TRBV2	CASRGPGPNTEAFF	TGTGCCAGCCGTGGACCGGGTCCGAACACTGAAGCTTTCTTT
TRBJ2-3	.	TRBD2	TRBV9	CASSKGLASSTDTQYF	TGTGCCAGCAGCAAAGGACTAGCCTCTAGCACAGATACGCAGTATTTT
TRBJ1-1	.	.	TRBV2	CASSEGRGTEAFF	TGTGCCAGCAGTGAAGGCAGGGGAACTGAAGCTTTCTTT
TRBJ2-1	.	TRBD1	TRBV6-5	CASSYGTGSKQFF	TGTGCCAGCAGTTATGGGACAGGGTCGAAGCAGTTCTTC
TRBJ2-3	.	.	TRBV28	CASSFIRTSTDTQYF	TGTGCCAGCAGTTTTATTCGGACAAGCACAGATACGCAGTATTTT
TRBJ1-5	.	TRBD1	TRBV6-5	CASSSPGTESNQPQHF	TGTGCCAGCAGTTCCCCCGGGACAGAAAGCAATCAGCCCCAGCATTTT
TRBJ2-7	.	.	TRBV27	CASSLHVTYEQYF	TGTGCCAGCAGTTTGCACGTAACCTACGAGCAGTACTTC
TRBJ2-5	.	TRBD2	TRBV5-4	CASTSTGGETQYF	TGTGCCAGCACCTCCACGGGGGGGGAGACCCAGTACTTC
TRBJ2-7	.	TRBD1	TRBV6-5	CASSYGTGDEQYF	TGTGCCAGCAGTTACGGGACAGGGGACGAGCAGTACTTC
TRBJ2-1	.	TRBD1	TRBV27	CATNRQGNYNEQFF	TGTGCCACCAATCGACAGGGCAACTACAATGAGCAGTTCTTC
TRBJ2-5	.	.	TRBV9	CASSVGRGPETQYF	TGTGCCAGCAGCGTAGGGAGGGGGCCAGAGACCCAGTACTTC
TRBJ2-7	.	TRBD2	TRBV25-1	CASSESPAGVHYEQYF	TGTGCCAGCAGTGAAAGCCCAGCGGGAGTACATTACGAGCAGTACTTC
TRBJ2-5	.	.	TRBV14	CASSQGLEVGETQYF	TGTGCCAGCAGCCAAGGACTAGAGGTCGGGGAGACCCAGTACTTC
TRBJ1-1	.	.	TRBV4-1	CASSQVGDTEAFF	TGCGCCAGCAGCCAGGTAGGAGACACTGAAGCTTTCTTT
TRBJ2-7	.	.	TRBV9	CASSPTGIPNDEQYF	TGTGCCAGCAGCCCCACAGGAATCCCTAACGACGAGCAGTACTTC
TRBJ2-7	.	.	TRBV4-2	CASSQEIIDYEQYF	TGTGCCAGCAGCCAAGAAATTATAGACTACGAGCAGTACTTC
TRBJ2-7	.	TRBD1	TRBV19	CASSAPGQGLFYEQYF	TGTGCCAGTAGTGCCCCGGGACAGGGATTGTTCTACGAGCAGTACTTC
TRBJ2-7	.	TRBD2	TRBV6-5	CASSSSGNSYEQYF	TGTGCCAGCAGTTCTAGCGGGAACTCCTACGAGCAGTACTTC
TRBJ2-7	.	.	TRBV28	CASSLMPGGFYEQYF	TGTGCCAGCAGTTTAATGCCAGGGGGGTTCTACGAGCAGTACTTC
TRBJ2-7	.	TRBD1	TRBV5-8	CASSLEGGGYEQYF	TGTGCCAGCAGCTTGGAAGGGGGCGGCTACGAGCAGTACTTC
TRBJ1-2	few	.	TRBV27	CASSSLDGNYGYTF	TGTGCCAGCAGTTCCCTGGACGGAAACTATGGCTACACCTTC
TRBJ1-5	.	TRBD1	TRBV5-6	CASSRGQVGQPQHF	TGTGCCAGCAGCCGGGGACAGGTAGGTCAGCCCCAGCATTTT
TRBJ1-2	.	.	TRBV7-9	CASSLGGAGEGYTF	TGTGCCAGCAGCTTAGGCGGGGCAGGGGAAGGCTACACCTTC
TRBJ2-6	.	.	TRBV10-3	CAIGVRHSGANVLTF	TGTGCCATTGGGGTCCGGCACTCTGGGGCCAACGTCCTGACTTTC
TRBJ2-7	.	.	TRBV7-9	CASSLDTGLEQYF	TGTGCCAGCAGCTTAGATACAGGGCTCGAGCAGTACTTC
TRBJ2-4	.	.	TRBV27	CASSLRGNIQYF	TGTGCCAGCAGTTTGAGGGGAAACATTCAGTACTTC
TRBJ1-1	.	TRBD1	TRBV6-5	CASSYSKGQGDTEAFF	TGTGCCAGCAGTTACTCGAAGGGACAGGGGGACACTGAAGCTTTCTTT
TRBJ1-1	.	.	TRBV11-2	CASSPFLSFTENTEAFF	TGTGCCAGCAGCCCATTTCTCTCTTTCACAGAAAACACTGAAGCTTTCTTT
TRBJ2-1	.	TRBD2	TRBV5-4	CASSSGGNEQFF	TGTGCCAGCAGCTCGGGAGGAAATGAGCAGTTCTTC
TRBJ2-3	.	.	TRBV9	CASSVEGLNTDTQYF	TGTGCCAGCAGCGTAGAGGGACTTAACACAGATACGCAGTATTTT
TRBJ2-1	.	TRBD2	TRBV19	CASSGGTSGIVSSYNEQFF	TGTGCCAGTAGTGGCGGGACTAGCGGGATTGTGAGCTCCTACAATGAGCAGTTCTTC
TRBJ2-7	.	.	TRBV6-6	CASSGRFSYEQYF	TGTGCCAGCAGTGGGAGGTTCTCCTACGAGCAGTACTTC
TRBJ2-7	once	TRBD2	TRBV4-1	CASSQDPSGRTYEQYF	TGCGCCAGCAGCCAAGATCCTAGCGGGAGAACCTACGAGCAGTACTTC
TRBJ2-7	.	.	TRBV28	CASRRKGTFSYEQYF	TGTGCCAGCAGAAGAAAAGGGACTTTTTCCTACGAGCAGTACTTC
TRBJ2-7	.	TRBD1	TRBV4-1	CASSQRTGGIYEQYF	TGCGCCAGCAGCCAAAGGACAGGGGGCATCTACGAGCAGTACTTC
TRBJ2-7	.	TRBD2	TRBV6-5	CASSYLGSGRGEQYF	TGTGCCAGCAGTTACCTCGGTAGCGGGAGGGGAGAGCAGTACTTC
TRBJ2-7	.	.	TRBV28	CASSLSDATKNF	TGTGCCAGCAGTTTAAGTGACGCGACTAAAAACTTC
TRBJ1-1	.	.	TRBV7-2	CASSIPTGNTEAFF	TGTGCCAGCAGCATCCCGACAGGGAACACTGAAGCTTTCTTT
TRBJ2-1	.	.	TRBV29-1	CSVSHGGTADNEQFF	TGCAGCGTGAGCCACGGAGGGACGGCAGACAATGAGCAGTTCTTC
TRBJ1-4	.	.	TRBV14	CASSQDLGGSSGKLFF	TGTGCCAGCAGCCAAGATCTTGGGGGAAGTAGTGGAAAACTGTTTTTT